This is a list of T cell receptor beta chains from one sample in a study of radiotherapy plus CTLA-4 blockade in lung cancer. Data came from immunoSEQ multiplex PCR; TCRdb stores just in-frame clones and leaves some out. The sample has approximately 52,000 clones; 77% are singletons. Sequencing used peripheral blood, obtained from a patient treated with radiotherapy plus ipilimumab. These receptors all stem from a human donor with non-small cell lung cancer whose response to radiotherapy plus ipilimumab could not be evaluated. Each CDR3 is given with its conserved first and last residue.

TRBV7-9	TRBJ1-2	CASSFYEDYGYTF
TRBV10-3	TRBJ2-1	CAISESDTLGYNEQFF
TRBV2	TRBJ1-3	CGSGGTGNTIYF
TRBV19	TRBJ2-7	CASSAKGGNGPRNEQYF
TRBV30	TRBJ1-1	CAWGRQGGTEAFF
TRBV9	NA	CASSVLGGSGSVHEQYF
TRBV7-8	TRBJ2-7	CASSLVGGTDPGREQYF
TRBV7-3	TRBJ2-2	CASSSTSGRRTGELFF
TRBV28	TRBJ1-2	CASSERVASLNYGYTF
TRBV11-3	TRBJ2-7	CASSEQGMYYEQYF
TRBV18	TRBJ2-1	CASSPASGDMNEQFF
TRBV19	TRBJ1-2	CASSIRRGQNYGYTF
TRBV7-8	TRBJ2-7	CASSSTWTGRYEQYF
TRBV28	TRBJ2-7	CASSLHGLGRNEQYF
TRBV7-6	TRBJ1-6	CASSLVVRGRNSPLHF
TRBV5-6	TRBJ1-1	CASSIPTGNTEAFF
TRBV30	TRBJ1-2	CAWTSGQGRGGYTF
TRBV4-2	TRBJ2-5	CASSQGRRGRPRTQYF
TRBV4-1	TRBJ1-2	CASSPPGTGGREGYTF
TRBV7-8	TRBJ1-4	CASSLAETNEKLFF
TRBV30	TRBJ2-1	CAWSVELGNNEQFF
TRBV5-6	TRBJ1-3	CASSSQQGTGNTIYF
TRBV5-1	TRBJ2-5	CASSLEASGGEETQYF
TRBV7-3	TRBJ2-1	CASSLTGSNPNPFF
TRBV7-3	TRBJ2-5	CASSLAGFQETQYF
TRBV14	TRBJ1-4	CASSKDRGEKLFF
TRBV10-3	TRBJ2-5	CAISDVQETQYF
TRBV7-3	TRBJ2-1	CASSLTLAGVRDNEQFF
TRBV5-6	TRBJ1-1	CASSLMRDRNTEAFF
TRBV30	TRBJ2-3	CAWSVTRLARGQYF
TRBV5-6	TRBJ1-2	CASSPTGGAFYGYTF
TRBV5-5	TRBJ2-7	CASSFDGDTSHF
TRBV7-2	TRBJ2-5	CASSLARTVETQYF
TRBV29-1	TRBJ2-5	CSVGSGEETQYF
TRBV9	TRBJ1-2	CASSSRGRGNYGYTF
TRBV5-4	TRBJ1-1	CASRYGQGGTEAFF
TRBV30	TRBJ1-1	CAWSGPGQGRGNTEAFF
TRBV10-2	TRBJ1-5	CASSNHDASQPQHF
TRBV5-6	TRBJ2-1	CASSLGVLAGGRAGVFF
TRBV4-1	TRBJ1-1	CASSQDKRQGGTEAFF
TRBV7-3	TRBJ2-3	CASSRLGPTGPDTQYF
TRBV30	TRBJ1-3	CAWIGKDTSGNTIYF
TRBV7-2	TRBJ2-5	CASSFQGGGETQYF